The T cell receptor (beta chain) described here comes from a study of early T cells in non-severe SARS-CoV-2 infection. Study-level information: Alpha and beta chains were unpaired, from unsorted whole-blood bulk RNA.

Attachment of unique molecular identifiers was made to individual cDNA molecules. Via MiXCR, TCRdb re-called the 5' RACE reads, giving one row per CDR3 protein. The sample yields 30,000 to 45,000 distinct CDR3 sequences, about 5.5% seen once. This clonotype was seen at least ten times. The junction had 8 bases not matched to a gene; V was cut back by 8 bases and J by 0 bases. This CDR3 is built from 17 residues. The material sequenced was whole blood, taken at baseline. This sequence originates from an adult who was a healthcare worker with PCR-confirmed SARS-CoV-2 infection or an uninfected control (not recorded which). This chain connects TRBV12-3 or TRBV12-4 to TRBJ2-6; 9 bases agree with TRBD2. The CDR3 loop reads CASFTTSGDSGANVLTF. The CDR3, as DNA: TGTGCCAGCTTCACGACTAGCGGAGACTCTGGGGCCAACGTCCTGACTTTC.